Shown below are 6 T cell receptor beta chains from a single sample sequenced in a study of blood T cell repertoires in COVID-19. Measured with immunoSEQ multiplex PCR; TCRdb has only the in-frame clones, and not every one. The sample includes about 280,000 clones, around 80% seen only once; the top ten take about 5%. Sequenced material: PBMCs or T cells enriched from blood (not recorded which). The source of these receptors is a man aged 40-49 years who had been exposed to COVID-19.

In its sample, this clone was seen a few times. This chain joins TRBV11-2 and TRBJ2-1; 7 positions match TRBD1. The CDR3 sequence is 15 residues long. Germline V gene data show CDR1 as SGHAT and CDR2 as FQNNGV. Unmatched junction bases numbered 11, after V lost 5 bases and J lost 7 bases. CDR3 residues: CASSPGQKVRNEQFF. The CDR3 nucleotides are TGTGCCAGCAGCCCGGGACAGAAGGTTCGGAATGAGCAGTTCTTC.

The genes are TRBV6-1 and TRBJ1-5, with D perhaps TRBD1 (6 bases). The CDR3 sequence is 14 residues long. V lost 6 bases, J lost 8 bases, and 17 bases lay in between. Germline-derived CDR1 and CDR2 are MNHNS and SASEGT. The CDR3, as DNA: TGTGCCAGCAGCGCGGCGGCAGGGGACGAGCCCCAGCATTTT. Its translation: CASSAAAGDEPQHF.

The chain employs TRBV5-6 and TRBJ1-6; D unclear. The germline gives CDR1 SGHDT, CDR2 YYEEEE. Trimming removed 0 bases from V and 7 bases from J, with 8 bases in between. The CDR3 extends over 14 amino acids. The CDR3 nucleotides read TGTGCCAGCAGCTTGGGTCCGGGGAATTCACCCCTCCACTTT. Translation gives CASSLGPGNSPLHF.

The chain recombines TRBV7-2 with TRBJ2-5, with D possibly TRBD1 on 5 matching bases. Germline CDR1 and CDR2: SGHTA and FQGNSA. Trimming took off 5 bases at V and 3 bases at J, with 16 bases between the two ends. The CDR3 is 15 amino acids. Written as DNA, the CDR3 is TGTGCCAGCAGCCCCGGCTTGGGGCGAGAAGAGACCCAGTACTTC. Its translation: CASSPGLGREETQYF.

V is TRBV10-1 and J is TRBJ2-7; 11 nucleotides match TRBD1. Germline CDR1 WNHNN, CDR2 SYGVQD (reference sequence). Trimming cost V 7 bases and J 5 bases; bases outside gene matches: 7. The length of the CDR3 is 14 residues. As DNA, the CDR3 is TGCGCCAGCAAGTTCGGACAGGGGGCGAACGAGCAGTACTTC. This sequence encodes CASKFGQGANEQYF.

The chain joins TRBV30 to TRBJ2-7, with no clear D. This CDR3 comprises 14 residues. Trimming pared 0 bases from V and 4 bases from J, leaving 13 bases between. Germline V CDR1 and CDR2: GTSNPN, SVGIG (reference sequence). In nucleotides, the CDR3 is TGTGCCTGGAGTGTACGTGACAACCTATACGAGCAGTACTTC. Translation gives CAWSVRDNLYEQYF.